The 7 T cell receptor beta chains below all came from one sample that was sequenced in a study of shared clonotypes between healthy human individuals. Profiling relied on immunoSEQ multiplex PCR, and the TCRdb table lists in-frame clones only, not all of them. The sample contains fewer than 850,000 clones, 90% of which appear only once. Sequencing was carried out using memory CD8+ T cells from PBMCs. Subset defined: CD45RO+ cells pooled with CCR7-negative TemRA cells. The receptors derive from a man aged 18-30 years in good health. Some clones in this sample may be carry-over from other donors' samples.

The V and J genes are TRBV28 and TRBJ1-1, with D uncertain. V lost 5 bases and J 3 bases, leaving 16 bases between the germline ends. Germline CDR1 is MDHEN and CDR2 is SYDVKM. The CDR3 has 15 residues. The CDR3 sequence is CASSMSTMLDTEAFF. In DNA, the CDR3 is TGTGCCAGCAGTATGAGCACGATGTTAGACACTGAAGCTTTCTTT.

The gene calls are TRBV28 and TRBJ1-1, with D perhaps matching TRBD1 (6 bases). The germline V gene encodes CDR1 MDHEN and CDR2 SYDVKM. The CDR3 covers 13 residues. V was shortened by 3 bases and J by 4 bases, with 9 bases between the two germline ends. The CDR3 DNA reads TGTGCCAGCAGTTTGGGGGCCCGCACTGAAGCTTTCTTT. Translated: CASSLGARTEAFF. Combining the CDR3 with reference TRBV28 and TRBJ1-1 gives the whole variable domain DVKVTQSSRYLVKRTGEKVFLECVQDMDHENMFWYRQDPGLGLRLIYFSYDVKMKEKGDIPEGYSVSREKKERFSLILESASTNQTSMYLCASSLGARTEAFFGQGTRLTVV.

The V and J genes are TRBV5-4 and TRBJ2-6, with 9 positions matching TRBD1. This CDR3 region has 17 residues. Germline trimming cut 3 bases from V and 0 bases from J; bases unmatched to any gene: 4. The germline CDR1 and CDR2 sequences are SGHNT and YYREEE (reference sequence). CDR3 nucleotides: TGTGCCAGCAGCTGGGGGACAGGGTTCTCTGGGGCCAACGTCCTGACTTTC. This codes for CASSWGTGFSGANVLTF. Filled out from reference TRBV5-4 and TRBJ2-6, the complete variable domain reads ETGVTQSPTHLIKTRGQQVTLRCSSQSGHNTVSWYQQALGQGPQFIFQYYREEENGRGNFPPRFSGLQFPNYSSELNVNALELDDSALYLCASSWGTGFSGANVLTFGAGSRLTVL.

The CDR3 is CASSSGQNYEQYF. The CDR3 DNA sequence: TGTGCCAGCAGCTCGGGACAGAACTACGAGCAGTACTTC. J is TRBJ2-7 and V is TRBV7-9; 7 bases align to TRBD1. The trim removed 4 bases at V and 3 bases at J, leaving 3 bases unmatched. CDR3 length: 13 amino acids. In germline, CDR1 is SEHNR, CDR2 FQNEAQ (reference sequence).

This chain links TRBV9 with TRBJ2-1; TRBD1 matches 9 bases. After removal of 2 bases from V and 0 bases from J, the junction contained 12 bases not matched to a gene. Germline assignment: CDR1 SGDLS and CDR2 YYNGEE. The CDR3 is 19 residues long. CDR3 amino acids: CASSVRTGAIDSSYNEQFF. The CDR3 DNA sequence: TGTGCCAGCAGCGTCCGGACAGGGGCGATCGACAGCTCCTACAATGAGCAGTTCTTC. The full variable domain, in which reference TRBV9 and TRBJ2-1 provide the parts outside the CDR3, is DSGVTQTPKHLITATGQRVTLRCSPRSGDLSVYWYQQSLDQGLQFLIQYYNGEERAKGNILERFSAQQFPDLHSELNLSSLELGDSALYFCASSVRTGAIDSSYNEQFFGPGTRLTVL.

The chain joins TRBV21-1 to TRBJ2-2; the table gives TRBD2 as D, unverified against the DNA. TRBV21-1 represents a pseudogene. The CDR3 length is 16 residues. CDR3 sequence: CASTQGREGHTGELFF. For the CDR3, the DNA is TGTGCCAGCACCCAGGGGCGGGAGGGCCACACCGGGGAGCTGTTTTTT.

The chain joins TRBV9 to TRBJ2-1; 10 positions agree with TRBD1. The V segment lost 0 bases and the J segment 7 bases; nucleotides outside the gene matches: 22. The CDR3 is made up of 21 amino acids. Germline V lookup: CDR1 SGDLS, CDR2 YYNGEE. The CDR3 region is CASSVGNSGTGDFSGQNEQFF. CDR3 DNA: TGTGCCAGCAGCGTAGGCAACTCCGGGACAGGGGACTTTAGCGGGCAGAATGAGCAGTTCTTC.